Presented here are 11 T cell receptor beta chains from one specimen sequenced in a study of blood T cells in healthy people across ages. The authors ran a second PCR of about 6 to 12 cycles using a sample-barcoded 5' primer and a J-beta primer mix. TCRdb used MiXCR to reprocess the 5' RACE reads, holding one entry per CDR3 protein. The sample consists of roughly 800,000 distinct CDR3 sequences, roughly 35% of them appearing once. Sequenced sample: blood. Receptors were obtained from a man between 18 and 35 years old in good health.

This clonotype was found many times. The rearrangement links TRBV12-3 or TRBV12-4 to TRBJ2-7; no clear D. CDR3 size: 14 residues. V was shortened by 2 bases and J by 0 bases, with 8 bases between the two germline ends. CDR3 coding DNA: TGTGCCAGCAGTTTACGTGAGGACTCCTACGAGCAGTACTTC. This sequence encodes CASSLREDSYEQYF.

J is TRBJ1-6 and V is TRBV7-2; no clear D gene. Looked up from germline, CDR1 is SGHTA and CDR2 is FQGNSA. This CDR3 has 13 amino acids. The ends were cut back, 3 bases at V and 5 bases at J, with 5 bases in the middle. The CDR3 coding sequence is TGTGCCAGCAGCTTCTTTGATAATTCACCCCTCCACTTT. Its translation: CASSFFDNSPLHF.

This clonotype occurred many times. V usage is TRBV4-3 and J usage is TRBJ2-1; a weak D match, TRBD2 (5 bases). Looked up from germline, CDR1 is LGHNA and CDR2 is YSLEER. V gave up 0 bases and J gave up 3 bases, with 9 bases separating them. The CDR3 totals 15 residues. Here the CDR3 reads CASSQERASYNEQFF. The CDR3 region has the DNA TGCGCCAGCAGCCAAGAGCGGGCTAGCTACAATGAGCAGTTCTTC.

The V gene is TRBV11-2, the J gene TRBJ2-3, with a tentative D call TRBD1 (6 bases). Between the trimmed V and J ends, which lost 5 bases and 0 bases, there was a span of 12 bases. Germline V gene data show CDR1 as SGHAT and CDR2 as FQNNGV. The CDR3 totals 15 residues. Here the CDR3 DNA reads TGTGCCAGCAGCGCCCAGGGGTTCAGCACAGATACGCAGTATTTT. This codes for CASSAQGFSTDTQYF.

This chain connects TRBV6-5 to TRBJ2-4; D might be TRBD1 (5 bases). The CDR3 is 17 residues long. Deletions cut 2 bases from V and 9 bases from J, with 23 bases between. Per germline, CDR1 MNHEY and CDR2 SVGAGI. CDR3 in DNA: TGTGCCAGCAGTTACCCTAGACAGATATTTAGCCCAGGCATTCAGTACTTC. It translates to CASSYPRQIFSPGIQYF.

In its sample, this clonotype was seen a few times. This sequence joins TRBV20-1 and TRBJ1-4, with 8 bases that match TRBD1. Looked up from germline, CDR1 is DFQATT and CDR2 is SNEGSKA (reference sequence). The CDR3 totals 15 residues. V was pared by 0 bases and J by 5 bases, with 5 bases of the junction left unmatched. CDR3 residues: CSARDGAGGNEKLFF. CDR3 in DNA: TGCAGTGCTAGAGATGGGGCAGGGGGCAATGAAAAACTGTTTTTT.

V usage is TRBV2 and J usage is TRBJ2-2; D is possibly TRBD2 (5 bases). Trimming pared 5 bases from V and 7 bases from J, leaving 11 bases between. Germline V gene sequence: CDR1 SNHLY, CDR2 FYNNEI. CDR3 length: 13 residues. CDR3 sequence reads: CASSRERDGELFF. The CDR3 DNA sequence: TGTGCCAGCAGTAGGGAACGGGACGGGGAGCTGTTTTTT.

This clonotype was observed once. The rearrangement uses TRBV6-5 and TRBJ2-3; 11 bases map to TRBD2. The junction had 10 bases not matched to a gene; V was cut back by 6 bases and J by 5 bases. The CDR3 is 16 residues long. Germline V CDR1 and CDR2: MNHEY, SVGAGI. CDR3: CASREISGRGKDTQYF. The CDR3 DNA sequence: TGTGCCAGCAGGGAGATTAGCGGGAGGGGGAAAGATACGCAGTATTTT.

This chain links TRBV7-2 with TRBJ2-3; no clear D. The germline V gene has CDR1 SGHTA and CDR2 FQGNSA. This CDR3 is 14 amino acids long. The germline V and J ends were trimmed by 3 bases and 0 bases, with 7 bases remaining between them. CDR3 region: CASSFALSTDTQYF. The DNA for the CDR3 is TGTGCCAGCAGCTTTGCCTTGAGCACAGATACGCAGTATTTT.

This clonotype occurred once. The chain uses TRBV27 and TRBJ2-2; D may match TRBD1 or TRBD2 (6 bases each). CDR1 and CDR2 from the germline V gene are MNHEY and SMNVEV (reference sequence). The length of the CDR3 is 15 residues. V dropped 4 bases and J dropped 0 bases, with 9 bases sitting between them. The CDR3 is CASSSGGSNTGELFF. In DNA form, the CDR3 reads TGTGCCAGCAGTTCCGGGGGCTCGAACACCGGGGAGCTGTTTTTT.

The chain carries TRBV3-1 and TRBJ2-1; 7 bases fit TRBD2. CDR3 length: 15 amino acids. Looked up from germline, CDR1 is LGHDT and CDR2 is YNNKEL (reference sequence). With 4 bases clipped from V and 8 bases from J, the junction kept 11 bases outside the gene matches. The CDR3 loop reads CASSRGRASGYEQFF. CDR3 coding DNA: TGTGCCAGCAGCCGAGGGAGGGCTAGCGGTTATGAGCAGTTCTTC.